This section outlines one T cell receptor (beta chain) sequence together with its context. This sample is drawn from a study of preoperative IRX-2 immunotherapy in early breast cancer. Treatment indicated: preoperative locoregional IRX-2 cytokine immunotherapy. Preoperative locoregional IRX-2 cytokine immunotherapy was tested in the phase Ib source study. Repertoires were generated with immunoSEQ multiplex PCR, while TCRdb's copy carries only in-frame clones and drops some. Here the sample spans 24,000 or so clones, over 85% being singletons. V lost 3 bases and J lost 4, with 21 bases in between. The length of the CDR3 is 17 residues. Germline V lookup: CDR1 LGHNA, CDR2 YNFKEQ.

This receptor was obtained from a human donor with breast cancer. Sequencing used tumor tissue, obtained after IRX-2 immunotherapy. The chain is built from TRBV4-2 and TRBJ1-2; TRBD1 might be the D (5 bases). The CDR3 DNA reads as TGTGCCAGCAGCCAGGAGATTAGGGGTAGGGACCTCTATGGCTACACCTTC. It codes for CASSQEIRGRDLYGYTF.